The 8 T cell receptor beta chains below were found in one sample sequenced in a study of blood T cell repertoires in COVID-19. Produced via immunoSEQ multiplex PCR; TCRdb's table is partial and in-frame only. The sample lists about 190,000 clones, 80% to 85% seen once, with 4.5% to 6.5% in the top ten. The sequenced sample consisted of peripheral blood. The receptors stem from a woman under 40 with acute or convalescent COVID-19.

V usage is TRBV4-1 and J usage is TRBJ2-6; possible D gene TRBD1, 6 bases. Germline loops: CDR1 MGHRA, CDR2 YSYEKL. This CDR3 has 19 amino acids. V was shortened by 0 bases and J by 1 base, with 16 bases between the two germline ends. The CDR3 sequence is CASSQEGQGLASGANVLTF. The DNA for the CDR3 is TGCGCCAGCAGCCAAGAGGGGCAGGGGTTAGCTTCTGGGGCCAACGTCCTGACTTTC.

This chain links TRBV5-4 with TRBJ2-7; D is possibly TRBD1 (6 bases). Between the trimmed V and J ends, which lost 2 bases and 2 bases, there was a span of 11 bases. CDR3 length equals 14 residues. CDR1 is SGHNT and CDR2 is YYREEE in the germline V gene (reference sequence). The CDR3 nucleotides read TGTGCCAGCAGCTTAGATCAGGGGCCCTACGAGCAGTACTTC. This translates into CASSLDQGPYEQYF.

The chain carries TRBV12-5 and TRBJ1-2; TRBD1 might be the D (6 bases). Germline assignment: CDR1 LGHNT and CDR2 FRNRAP. This CDR3 is 14 amino acids long. Trimming removed 6 bases at V and 8 bases at J, with 19 bases between. CDR3 DNA: TGTGCTAGTGGGAACCCGGGGGGCCCTATGGGCTACACCTTC. As protein: CASGNPGGPMGYTF. Looking up the rest from reference TRBV12-5 and TRBJ1-2 gives the full variable domain: DARVTQTPRHKVTEMGQEVTMRCQPILGHNTVFWYRQTMMQGLELLAYFRNRAPLDDSGMPKDRFSAEMPDATLATLKIQPSEPRDSAVYFCASGNPGGPMGYTFGSGTRLTVV.

The genes are TRBV11-2 and TRBJ2-5, with unresolved D. V lost 0 bases and J 5 bases, leaving 4 bases between the germline ends. The CDR3 length is 12 residues. The germline CDR1 and CDR2 sequences are SGHAT and FQNNGV. CDR3 region: CASSLEGETQYF. As DNA, the CDR3 is TGTGCCAGCAGCTTAGAGGGCGAGACCCAGTACTTC.

The chain is built from TRBV19 and TRBJ2-7, with D tentatively TRBD1 (6 bases). The CDR3 runs to 12 residues. The germline V gene encodes CDR1 LNHDA and CDR2 SQIVND (reference sequence). Between the trimmed V and J ends, which lost 8 bases and 7 bases, there was a span of 15 bases. The chain's CDR3 is CASRNWGREQYF. Here the CDR3 DNA reads TGTGCCAGTCGGAACTGGGGGCGGGAGCAGTACTTC.

In its sample, this clone was seen once. This chain connects TRBV6-5 to TRBJ1-4; the match to TRBD1 covers 10 bases. The V segment lost 5 bases and the J segment 3 bases; nucleotides outside the gene matches: 3. Germline V gene data show CDR1 as MNHEY and CDR2 as SVGAGI. This CDR3 contains 15 residues. The CDR3 region is CASSPGQGSNEKLFF. CDR3 sequence (DNA): TGTGCCAGCAGTCCGGGACAGGGGTCTAATGAAAAACTGTTTTTT.

This clone has more than one count but fewer than ten. In nucleotides, the CDR3 is TGTGCCAGCTCACCACTGGAGGCTGAAGCTTTCTTT. It specifies CASSPLEAEAFF. The chain combines TRBV18 with TRBJ1-1; unclear D gene. Germline loops: CDR1 KGHSH, CDR2 LQKENI. The CDR3 is 12 residues long. Trimming removed 1 base from V and 6 bases from J, with 6 bases in between.

The chain links TRBV19 to TRBJ1-1; TRBD1 agrees at 10 bases. Germline CDR1 reads LNHDA; CDR2 reads SQIVND (reference sequence). With V trimmed by 7 bases and J by 5 bases, 4 bases remained unmatched. The CDR3 is 13 amino acids. The CDR3 loop reads CASTRTGGTEAFF. Here the CDR3 DNA reads TGTGCCAGTACCCGGACAGGGGGAACTGAAGCTTTCTTT. Together with reference TRBV19 and TRBJ1-1, the CDR3 gives the full variable domain: DGGITQSPKYLFRKEGQNVTLSCEQNLNHDAMYWYRQDPGQGLRLIYYSQIVNDFQKGDIAEGYSVSREKKESFPLTVTSAQKNPTAFYLCASTRTGGTEAFFGQGTRLTVV.